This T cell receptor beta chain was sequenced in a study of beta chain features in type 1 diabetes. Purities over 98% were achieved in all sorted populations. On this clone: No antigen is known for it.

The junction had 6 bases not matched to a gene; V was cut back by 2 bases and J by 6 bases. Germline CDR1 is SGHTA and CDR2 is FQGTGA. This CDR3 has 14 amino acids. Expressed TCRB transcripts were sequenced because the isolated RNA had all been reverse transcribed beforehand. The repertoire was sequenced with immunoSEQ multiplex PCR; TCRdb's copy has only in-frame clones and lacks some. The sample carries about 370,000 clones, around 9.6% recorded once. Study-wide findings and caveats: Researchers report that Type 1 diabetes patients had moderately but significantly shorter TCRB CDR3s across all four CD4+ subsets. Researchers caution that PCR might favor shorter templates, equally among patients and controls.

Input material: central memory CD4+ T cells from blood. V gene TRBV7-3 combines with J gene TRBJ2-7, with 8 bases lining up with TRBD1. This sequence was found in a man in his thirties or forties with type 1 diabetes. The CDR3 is CASSLVSGGSEQYF. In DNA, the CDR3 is TGTGCCAGCAGCTTAGTGTCAGGGGGCTCCGAGCAGTACTTC.